These 9 T cell receptor beta chains were sequenced from one sample in a study of blood T cells in healthy people across ages. A second about 7 to 11 cycle PCR used barcoded and J-beta primers. TCRdb re-analysed the 5' RACE reads in MiXCR, keeping a single row per CDR3 protein. Of 550,000 to 750,000 distinct CDR3 sequences listed, around 21% are singletons. The sequenced sample was blood. The receptors shown here come from a man between 65 and 85 years old in good health.

There are many counts of this clonotype. The V and J genes are TRBV25-1 and TRBJ1-6, with 7 bases matching TRBD1. Unmatched junction bases numbered 13, after V lost 5 bases and J lost 9 bases. CDR3 length: 16 residues. Germline V gives CDR1 MGHDK, CDR2 SYGVNS. CDR3 DNA: TGTGCCAGCAGTCCTACAGACAGGGAAGCGGGTTCACCCCTCCACTTT. Protein sequence: CASSPTDREAGSPLHF.

This clonotype was seen only a few times. The rearrangement links TRBV11-2 to TRBJ2-2; no reliable D call. The CDR3 loop spans 15 amino acids. V gave up 6 bases and J gave up 8 bases, with 19 bases separating them. Germline lookup yields CDR1 SGHAT and CDR2 FQNNGV. This CDR3 is CASSSNNLRAGELFF. CDR3 bases: TGTGCCAGCAGTTCTAACAACCTAAGGGCGGGGGAGCTGTTTTTT.

Only one count was recorded for this clonotype. The chain employs TRBV5-1 and TRBJ1-1, with D unresolved. This CDR3 comprises 13 residues. V lost 4 bases to trimming and J lost 10 bases, with 17 bases between them. The germline V gene encodes CDR1 SGHRS and CDR2 YFSETQ. This chain's CDR3 is CASSDPSEPGAFF. CDR3 bases: TGCGCCAGCAGCGACCCCTCGGAGCCAGGAGCTTTCTTT. The variable domain in full, with the rest retrieved from reference TRBV5-1 and TRBJ1-1, is KAGVTQTPRYLIKTRGQQVTLSCSPISGHRSVSWYQQTPGQGLQFLFEYFSETQRNKGNFPGRFSGRQFSNSRSEMNVSTLELGDSALYLCASSDPSEPGAFFGQGTRLTVV.

In this sample, this clonotype turned up a few times. The chain links TRBV6-5 to TRBJ2-3; D gene uncertain. Trimming removed 5 bases at V and 2 bases at J, with 5 bases between. Germline values: CDR1 MNHEY, CDR2 SVGAGI. CDR3 length: 12 residues. CDR3 sequence: CASSDTTDTQYF. Here the CDR3 DNA reads TGTGCCAGCAGTGACACCACAGATACGCAGTATTTT.

The gene calls are TRBV20-1 and TRBJ2-5; 8 bases are shared with TRBD2. The CDR3 consists of 14 residues. V dropped 5 bases and J dropped 4; count of bases not matched to a gene: 9. Germline-derived CDR1 and CDR2 are DFQATT and SNEGSKA (reference sequence). CDR3 DNA sequence: TGCAGTGCTCCTTCGGGGGGGCGAGGAGAGACCCAGTACTTC. This encodes CSAPSGGRGETQYF.

V and J are TRBV29-1 and TRBJ2-1; TRBD2 might be the D (5 bases). The V and J ends lost 4 bases and 10 bases respectively, with 17 bases between them. This CDR3 contains 13 residues. CDR1 SQVTM and CDR2 ANQGSEA come from the germline V gene. CDR3 residues: CSVVRTSGTEQFF. CDR3 nucleotide sequence: TGCAGCGTTGTAAGGACTTCGGGTACGGAGCAGTTCTTC.

The table lists this clonotype with a few counts. This chain links TRBV6-2 or TRBV6-3 with TRBJ2-1; maybe TRBD2 (6 bases). V lost 6 bases and J 9 bases, leaving 12 bases between the germline ends. The CDR3 spans 12 residues. Per germline, CDR1 MNHEY and CDR2 SVGEGT. For the CDR3, the DNA is TGTGCCAGCAGAAGACTAGTGGGTGAGCAGTTCTTC. This gives the protein CASRRLVGEQFF.

There are a few counts of this clonotype. The gene calls are TRBV7-2 and TRBJ2-2, with a weak D call TRBD2 (5 bases). The CDR3 totals 16 residues. The germline V gene encodes CDR1 SGHTA and CDR2 FQGNSA. V lost 2 bases, J lost 1 base, and 11 bases lay in between. The CDR3 loop reads CASSLSASGNTGELFF. The DNA of the CDR3 is TGTGCCAGCAGCTTATCCGCGAGCGGGAACACCGGGGAGCTGTTTTTT.

The table lists this clonotype with a few counts. V gene TRBV7-9 combines with J gene TRBJ2-1; tentatively, D is TRBD1 or TRBD2 (5 bases each). Gene TRBJ2-5 matches the end of the DNA better, so the J call may be wrong. This CDR3 is 17 amino acids long. Per germline, CDR1 SEHNR and CDR2 FQNEAQ (reference sequence). DNA of the CDR3: TGTGCCAGCAGCTTAGTTTCAGGGTTTCGGGGAAGAGAGACCCAGTACTTC. Its translation is CASSLVSGFRGRETQYF.